The next 24 T cell receptor beta chains were all read from a single sample in a study of response to subunit inactivated influenza vaccine. TCRdb re-derived calls from the RT-PCR reads in MiXCR, one entry per CDR3 protein. In the table there are about 700,000 distinct CDR3 sequences, 14% of which are singletons. Sequenced material: PBMCs from blood, taken roughly 2 weeks before vaccination. All receptors derive from a man aged 50-59 years who received an inactivated influenza vaccine.

There are a few counts of this clonotype. The chain combines TRBV9 with TRBJ2-3; 7 nucleotides match TRBD2. CDR1 and CDR2 (germline): SGDLS, YYNGEE. With V trimmed by 4 bases and J by 4 bases, 12 bases remained unmatched. The CDR3 contains 16 residues. The CDR3 reads CASSLPGLGAADTQYF. DNA for the CDR3: TGTGCCAGCAGCCTCCCCGGACTAGGTGCAGCAGATACGCAGTATTTT.

This sequence joins TRBV9 and TRBJ2-6; D tentatively reads TRBD1 or TRBD2 (5 bases each). This CDR3 has 15 amino acids. Germline assignment: CDR1 SGDLS and CDR2 YYNGEE. V dropped 0 bases and J dropped 3 bases, with 7 bases sitting between them. The CDR3 nucleotides are TGTGCCAGCAGCGTAGGGGGGAATGGGGCCAACGTCCTGACTTTC. Residues: CASSVGGNGANVLTF.

This clonotype was observed many times. The chain has TRBV28 and TRBJ2-3, with 16 nucleotides matching TRBD2. Trimming took 5 bases from V and 7 from J; bases not matched to a gene: 6. Germline V gene data show CDR1 as MDHEN and CDR2 as SYDVKM. The CDR3 runs to 16 residues. The CDR3 loop reads CASSPGLAGGHYTQYF. CDR3 nucleotide sequence: TGTGCCAGCAGTCCGGGACTAGCGGGAGGGCATTATACGCAGTATTTT.

This clonotype was detected only a few times. The genes are TRBV20-1 and TRBJ1-5, with 8 bases that match TRBD1. This CDR3 is built from 15 residues. V shed 0 bases and J 8 bases; nucleotides not matched to a gene: 9. Germline V gene sequence: CDR1 DFQATT, CDR2 SNEGSKA (reference sequence). The CDR3 reads CSARDGETGVEPQHF. CDR3 coding DNA: TGCAGTGCTAGAGATGGGGAGACAGGGGTTGAGCCCCAGCATTTT.

This chain links TRBV28 with TRBJ2-7; D unclear. This CDR3 is 12 amino acids long. V gave up 5 bases and J gave up 5 bases, with 10 bases separating them. Germline V gene lookup returns CDR1 MDHEN and CDR2 SYDVKM. The CDR3 nucleotides read TGTGCCAGCAGTCCTCCGACGGACGAGCAGTACTTC. This encodes CASSPPTDEQYF.

In its sample, this clonotype was seen many times. The chain employs TRBV15 and TRBJ1-5; D call uncertain. This CDR3 contains 12 residues. The ends were cut back, 5 bases at V and 4 bases at J, with 6 bases in the middle. From germline, CDR1 is LNHNV and CDR2 YYDKDF (reference sequence). The CDR3 reads CATSDPNQPQHF. The CDR3 DNA follows: TGTGCCACCAGCGACCCGAATCAGCCCCAGCATTTT.

The sample holds a few counts of this clonotype. The V and J genes are TRBV11-2 and TRBJ2-3; 8 bases line up with TRBD1. Germline trimming cut 1 base from V and 4 bases from J; bases unmatched to any gene: 7. This CDR3 is 16 amino acids long. Germline CDR1 is SGHAT and CDR2 is FQNNGV. CDR3 amino acids: CASSLVGSGGADTQYF. In DNA form, the CDR3 reads TGTGCCAGCAGCTTAGTTGGTTCAGGGGGCGCAGATACGCAGTATTTT.

CDR3 sequence: CASSPKRREYEQFF. The CDR3 DNA is TGTGCCAGCAGTCCTAAGAGGAGGGAATATGAGCAGTTCTTC. This chain joins TRBV7-9 and TRBJ2-1; tentative D call: TRBD2 (6 bases). Germline-derived CDR1 and CDR2 are SEHNR and FQNEAQ (reference sequence). CDR3 length equals 14 residues. The V end lost 6 bases, the J end lost 8 bases, and 17 bases lay between the germline ends.

The rearrangement uses TRBV27 and TRBJ2-2; D unclear. Trimming took 0 bases from V and 4 from J, leaving 15 bases between them. CDR3 length equals 17 residues. The germline V gene encodes CDR1 MNHEY and CDR2 SMNVEV (reference sequence). In nucleotides, the CDR3 is TGTGCCAGCAGTTTATCGTGGCTCAGCGATCGCACCGGGGAGCTGTTTTTT. It yields the protein CASSLSWLSDRTGELFF.

On this clonotype itself: One base away lies a much larger clone, so this may be a sequencing read error. The V and J genes are TRBV28 and TRBJ1-5; no firm D call. The CDR3 length is 13 residues. CDR1 is MDHEN and CDR2 is SYDVKM in the germline V gene. CDR3 residues: CASSLFGNKPQHF. CDR3 in DNA: TGTGCCAGCAGTTTATTTGGCAATAAGCCCCAGCATTTT.

The V gene is TRBV3-1, the J gene TRBJ1-4; D perhaps matches TRBD1 (5 bases). The ends were cut back, 3 bases at V and 9 bases at J, with 14 bases in the middle. In germline, CDR1 is LGHDT, CDR2 YNNKEL (reference sequence). This CDR3 comprises 14 residues. The CDR3 region has the DNA TGTGCCAGCAGCCACACGGGGGATGGAAAAAAACTGTTTTTT. It is translated as CASSHTGDGKKLFF.

This CDR3 reads CASSDQTSGQETQYF. The DNA for the CDR3 is TGCGCCAGCAGTGATCAGACTAGCGGCCAAGAGACCCAGTACTTC. The genes are TRBV10-1 and TRBJ2-5, with TRBD2 identical over 9 bases. CDR1 is WNHNN and CDR2 is SYGVQD in the germline V gene (reference sequence). This CDR3 is built from 15 residues. V was clipped by 3 bases and J by 1 base; unmatched bases: 3.

V is TRBV5-1 and J is TRBJ1-2; tentatively, D is TRBD1 (5 bases). The germline V gene encodes CDR1 SGHRS and CDR2 YFSETQ. The V gene lost 0 bases and the J gene lost 1 base, with 16 bases spanning the gap. The CDR3 sequence is 17 residues long. The CDR3 bases are TGCGCCAGCAGCTTGGAGGCGGCAGACAGAATTAACTATGGCTACACCTTC. Translating gives CASSLEAADRINYGYTF.

This clonotype was counted at least ten times. The chain combines TRBV4-1 with TRBJ1-3, with a weak D call TRBD1 (6 bases). V lost 6 bases, J lost 4 bases, and 16 bases lay in between. This CDR3 has 15 residues. Looked up from germline, CDR1 is MGHRA and CDR2 is YSYEKL. CDR3 sequence: CASRPLGGDGNTIYF. CDR3 DNA sequence: TGCGCCAGCAGACCCCTCGGGGGCGACGGAAACACCATATATTTT.

V is TRBV7-9 and J is TRBJ2-1; TRBD2 agrees at 8 bases. Germline V gene data show CDR1 as SEHNR and CDR2 as FQNEAQ (reference sequence). This CDR3 contains 15 residues. V lost 8 bases and J lost 5; bases outside the gene matches: 11. CDR3 protein: CASFRTGGPNNEQFF. Here the CDR3 DNA reads TGTGCCAGCTTCCGTACGGGGGGGCCTAACAATGAGCAGTTCTTC.

This clonotype was observed a handful of times. The J gene is TRBJ2-5, the V gene TRBV5-1, with 8 bases identical to TRBD1. The CDR3 runs 14 residues. The J segment lost 4 bases and the V segment lost 4 bases, leaving 6 bases of the junction unmatched. The V gene's germline CDR1 is SGHRS and CDR2 YFSETQ. The CDR3 here is CASSPWTGSETQYF. CDR3 nucleotides: TGCGCCAGCAGCCCCTGGACAGGGTCAGAGACCCAGTACTTC.

Only a few counts were recorded for this clonotype. This chain uses TRBV29-1 with TRBJ2-7, with D possibly being TRBD1 (5 bases). CDR3 size: 11 residues. V dropped 4 bases and J dropped 6 bases, with 10 bases sitting between them. From germline, CDR1 is SQVTM and CDR2 ANQGSEA. The CDR3 nucleotides are TGCAGCGTTGGCAGGGTCGGCGAGCAGTACTTC. Residues: CSVGRVGEQYF.

This clonotype came up many times. The V call is TRBV10-3, the J call TRBJ2-5, with TRBD2 matching 8 bases. Per the germline V gene, CDR1 is ENHRY and CDR2 is SYGVKD. The CDR3 is 12 residues long. After removal of 10 bases from V and 5 bases from J, the junction contained 6 bases not matched to a gene. The DNA for the CDR3 is TGTGCCACCAGCGGGGGCCTGGAGACCCAGTACTTC. Translated, it gives CATSGGLETQYF.

The J gene is TRBJ2-1, the V gene TRBV24-1; D call uncertain. The CDR3 covers 16 residues. V was trimmed by 4 bases and J by 3 bases, leaving 15 bases between them. Germline loops: CDR1 KGHDR, CDR2 SFDVKD. In DNA, the CDR3 is TGTGCCACCAGTGAAAGTTATGGTCCCAACTACAATGAGCAGTTCTTC. Residues: CATSESYGPNYNEQFF.

This clonotype was seen only a few times. The gene calls are TRBV3-1 and TRBJ1-3; D is uncertain. The CDR3 has 18 residues. Germline V gene data show CDR1 as LGHDT and CDR2 as YNNKEL (reference sequence). The V gene lost 0 bases and the J gene lost 0 bases, with 15 bases spanning the gap. The CDR3 here is CASSQDLLRRVSGNTIYF. The CDR3 DNA follows: TGTGCCAGCAGCCAAGATCTCCTCAGGCGGGTCTCTGGAAACACCATATATTTT.

This clonotype has just a few counts. The chain carries TRBV4-3 and TRBJ1-1; no definite D call. From germline, CDR1 is LGHNA and CDR2 YSLEER. Trimming stripped 6 bases from V and 2 bases from J, with 31 bases between. The CDR3 consists of 20 residues. Here the CDR3 reads CASRLNLGLPLTSPNTEAFF. CDR3 DNA: TGCGCCAGCAGACTAAACCTGGGCCTGCCCCTGACCAGCCCAAACACTGAAGCTTTCTTT.

The sample holds a few counts of this clonotype. This chain links TRBV7-3 with TRBJ2-1; 15 bases fit TRBD2. V dropped 0 bases and J dropped 7; count of bases not matched to a gene: 4. The CDR3 runs to 17 residues. The germline gives CDR1 SGHTA, CDR2 FQGTGA. The CDR3 region has the DNA TGTGCCAGCAGCTTAACGGGACTAGCGGGAGGAGGTAATGAGCAGTTCTTC. It specifies CASSLTGLAGGGNEQFF.

The CDR3 DNA is TGTGCCAGCAGACTCTATGGACAGGGGACAGATGAGCAGTTCTTC. It translates to CASRLYGQGTDEQFF. The chain employs TRBV28 and TRBJ2-1; 9 nucleotides match TRBD1. Germline CDR1 MDHEN, CDR2 SYDVKM. The CDR3 totals 15 residues. J lost 8 bases, V lost 6 bases, and 11 bases had no gene match.

V is TRBV27 and J is TRBJ1-1; 7 positions match TRBD1. Germline V lookup: CDR1 MNHEY, CDR2 SMNVEV (reference sequence). Unmatched junction bases numbered 9, after V lost 6 bases and J lost 8 bases. This CDR3 region has 13 residues. Here the CDR3 DNA reads TGTGCCAGCAGCCCGACTTCGGGACAGGAAGCTTTCTTT. Its protein product is CASSPTSGQEAFF.